The 23 T cell receptor beta chains given below trace back to one sample, sequenced in a study of shared clonotypes between healthy human individuals. The method was immunoSEQ multiplex PCR; TCRdb's version includes in-frame clones alone and lacks a portion of them. The sample has hundreds of thousands of clones, roughly 72% seen once; the top ten hold around 13%. Material for sequencing was PBMCs. These receptors were obtained from a woman between 40 and 50 years old in good health. Some clones in this sample may be carry-over from other donors' samples.

The V and J genes are TRBV28 and TRBJ2-1; a possible D gene is TRBD1 (7 bases). The germline V gene has CDR1 MDHEN and CDR2 SYDVKM. The CDR3 has 13 amino acids. V lost 5 bases to trimming and J lost 7 bases, with 12 bases between them. DNA of the CDR3: TGTGCCAGCAGTGATCCAGGGGGGAATGAGCAGTTCTTC. Residues: CASSDPGGNEQFF. Full variable domain (outside the CDR3, taken from reference TRBV28 and TRBJ2-1): DVKVTQSSRYLVKRTGEKVFLECVQDMDHENMFWYRQDPGLGLRLIYFSYDVKMKEKGDIPEGYSVSREKKERFSLILESASTNQTSMYLCASSDPGGNEQFFGPGTRLTVL.

The rearrangement uses TRBV11-2 and TRBJ1-5; 12 positions match TRBD1. Trimming removed 5 bases from V and 7 bases from J; junction bases left unmatched: 12. This CDR3 contains 17 residues. Per the germline V gene, CDR1 is SGHAT and CDR2 is FQNNGV. Here the CDR3 reads CASSPGGQGAKGQPQHF. As DNA, the CDR3 is TGTGCCAGCAGCCCAGGGGGACAGGGGGCAAAAGGCCAGCCCCAGCATTTT.

This chain links TRBV7-9 with TRBJ2-7; no clear D. V lost 8 bases and J 1 base, leaving 15 bases between the germline ends. CDR1 and CDR2 from the germline V gene are SEHNR and FQNEAQ (reference sequence). The CDR3 is made up of 14 amino acids. The CDR3 DNA reads as TGTGCCAGCGGCTACAGTAACCCTTCCTACGAGCAGTACTTC. It specifies CASGYSNPSYEQYF.

V usage is TRBV5-1 and J usage is TRBJ2-2; D is uncertain. The V end was cut by 0 bases, the J end by 0 bases, with 9 bases between. Per germline, CDR1 SGHRS and CDR2 YFSETQ. The CDR3 length is 16 residues. The CDR3: CASSLATSANTGELFF. In DNA, the CDR3 is TGCGCCAGCAGCTTGGCTACCTCAGCGAACACCGGGGAGCTGTTTTTT.

The chain employs TRBV19 and TRBJ1-2; D unclear. Trimming took 3 bases from V and 3 from J, leaving 11 bases between them. The CDR3 runs 14 residues. Germline loops: CDR1 LNHDA, CDR2 SQIVND (reference sequence). CDR3: CASSMVGSDYGYTF. The CDR3 nucleotides are TGTGCCAGTAGTATGGTAGGGTCGGACTATGGCTACACCTTC.

The V gene is TRBV6-1, the J gene TRBJ2-5, with 9 positions matching TRBD2. The CDR3 spans 16 residues. J gave up 5 bases and V 2 bases, and 9 bases lay outside the gene matches. CDR1 MNHNS and CDR2 SASEGT come from the germline V gene. In nucleotides, the CDR3 is TGTGCCAGCAGTGAACAAGCGGGAGGCTGGGGGGAGACCCAGTACTTC. It specifies CASSEQAGGWGETQYF.

This clone was observed at least ten times. J is TRBJ2-7 and V is TRBV10-3; D might be TRBD1 (5 bases). The assigned J gene may be wrong: the sequence end matches TRBJ2-5 better. Germline lookup yields CDR1 ENHRY and CDR2 SYGVKD. The CDR3 loop spans 11 amino acids. CDR3 coding DNA: TGTGCCAGTGCCCAGGGAAAGACCCAGTACTTC. This translates into CASAQGKTQYF.

The genes are TRBV5-1 and TRBJ1-1, with D possibly being TRBD1 (6 bases). V lost 5 bases, J lost 1 base, and 27 bases lay in between. The CDR3 runs 19 residues. Per the germline V gene, CDR1 is SGHRS and CDR2 is YFSETQ. The CDR3 is CASRTGLGGLKVENTEAFF. Written as DNA, the CDR3 is TGCGCCAGCAGAACCGGACTTGGGGGCTTGAAAGTTGAGAACACTGAAGCTTTCTTT. Complete variable domain (other parts from reference TRBV5-1 and TRBJ1-1): KAGVTQTPRYLIKTRGQQVTLSCSPISGHRSVSWYQQTPGQGLQFLFEYFSETQRNKGNFPGRFSGRQFSNSRSEMNVSTLELGDSALYLCASRTGLGGLKVENTEAFFGQGTRLTVV.

The chain employs TRBV5-1 and TRBJ2-2, with D perhaps given as TRBD1 or TRBD2 (5 bases each). Trimming took 0 bases from V and 5 from J, leaving 11 bases between them. From germline, CDR1 is SGHRS and CDR2 YFSETQ. The CDR3 consists of 15 residues. This chain's CDR3 is CASSLANWGTGELFF. Here the CDR3 DNA reads TGCGCCAGCAGCTTGGCTAACTGGGGGACCGGGGAGCTGTTTTTT.

Written as DNA, the CDR3 is TGTGCCAGCAGGAGGACAGGGTCCACAGATACGCAGTATTTT. It encodes CASRRTGSTDTQYF. The rearrangement joins TRBV6-5 to TRBJ2-3; 8 bases align to TRBD1. Looked up from germline, CDR1 is MNHEY and CDR2 is SVGAGI. CDR3 length equals 14 residues. With 6 bases clipped from V and 2 bases from J, the junction kept 4 bases outside the gene matches.

The chain has TRBV7-3 and TRBJ2-2; 9 nucleotides align to TRBD2. The CDR3 runs 16 residues. Trimming removed 1 base from V and 4 bases from J; junction bases left unmatched: 4. Germline V gives CDR1 SGHTA, CDR2 FQGTGA. In DNA, the CDR3 is TGTGCCAGCAGCTTAATAATAGCGGGAGCCACCGGGGAGCTGTTTTTT. Translating gives CASSLIIAGATGELFF.

The V call is TRBV30, the J call TRBJ2-1; 8 bases line up with TRBD2. V lost 5 bases to trimming and J lost 0 bases; unmatched junction nucleotides: 3. This CDR3 has 14 residues. CDR1 and CDR2 (germline): GTSNPN, SVGIG (reference sequence). CDR3 coding DNA: TGTGCCTGGTCCAGCGGGAGCTCCTACAATGAGCAGTTCTTC. Encoded protein: CAWSSGSSYNEQFF.

The chain joins TRBV28 to TRBJ2-6; a weak D match, TRBD2 (5 bases). Germline V gene data show CDR1 as MDHEN and CDR2 as SYDVKM. CDR3 length: 15 residues. The V end lost 4 bases, the J end lost 2 bases, and 9 bases lay between the germline ends. The CDR3 protein is CASSSAGTGANVLTF. CDR3 coding DNA: TGTGCCAGCAGTTCCGCGGGCACTGGGGCCAACGTCCTGACTTTC. Filled out from reference TRBV28 and TRBJ2-6, the complete variable domain reads DVKVTQSSRYLVKRTGEKVFLECVQDMDHENMFWYRQDPGLGLRLIYFSYDVKMKEKGDIPEGYSVSREKKERFSLILESASTNQTSMYLCASSSAGTGANVLTFGAGSRLTVL.

The CDR3 loop reads CASRSELDTLAKNIQYF. The CDR3 DNA follows: TGTGCAAGTCGCTCGGAGTTGGACACTTTAGCCAAAAACATTCAGTACTTC. The chain joins TRBV12-2 to TRBJ2-4; the table names TRBD1, a call not compared with the DNA. TRBV12-2 is given as a pseudogene. The CDR3 sequence is 17 residues long.

The chain joins TRBV6-6 to TRBJ1-2; tentatively, D is TRBD1 (5 bases). CDR3 size: 15 residues. Germline V gene sequence: CDR1 MNHNY, CDR2 SVGAGI (reference sequence). Trimming pared 6 bases from V and 5 bases from J, leaving 19 bases between. The CDR3 reads CASSAPLRGRYGYTF. CDR3 nucleotide sequence: TGTGCCAGCAGCGCTCCTTTGCGGGGGAGGTATGGCTACACCTTC.

The rearrangement uses TRBV30 and TRBJ2-7; D possibly matches TRBD1 or TRBD2 (5 bases each). Germline values: CDR1 GTSNPN, CDR2 SVGIG (reference sequence). The CDR3 length is 15 residues. V lost 4 bases to trimming and J lost 0 bases, with 16 bases between them. In DNA, the CDR3 is TGTGCCTGGACTCGAGCGAGGGGCCCCTCCTACGAGCAGTACTTC. This gives the protein CAWTRARGPSYEQYF.

The chain joins TRBV27 to TRBJ2-3; perhaps D is TRBD1 or TRBD2 (5 bases each). Trimming removed 4 bases at V and 2 bases at J, with 22 bases between. The germline CDR1 and CDR2 sequences are MNHEY and SMNVEV (reference sequence). CDR3 length equals 18 residues. The CDR3 loop reads CASSSPARLSGTTDTQYF. DNA for the CDR3: TGTGCCAGCAGTTCCCCGGCACGACTTTCCGGGACCACAGATACGCAGTATTTT.

The chain is built from TRBV4-3 and TRBJ2-2; TRBD2 matches 16 bases. Per germline, CDR1 LGHNA and CDR2 YSLEER. V lost 4 bases to trimming and J lost 6 bases; unmatched junction nucleotides: 11. The CDR3 runs 19 residues. In DNA, the CDR3 is TGCGCCAGCAGCCGCCTTTCGGGACTAGCGGGAGGGTTGGCCGGGGAGCTGTTTTTT. Translated, it gives CASSRLSGLAGGLAGELFF.

The V call is TRBV5-1, the J call TRBJ1-5, with no clear D. CDR1 and CDR2 (germline): SGHRS, YFSETQ. The CDR3 has 16 residues. The V and J ends lost 0 bases and 6 bases respectively, with 16 bases between them. The DNA for the CDR3 is TGCGCCAGCAGCTTGGGCCTCGGGGAGGGCAGTCAGCCCCAGCATTTT. This gives the protein CASSLGLGEGSQPQHF.

This chain uses TRBV30 with TRBJ2-6; unclear D gene. Deletions cut 5 bases from V and 1 base from J, with 3 bases between. The CDR3 has 12 residues. Germline V lookup: CDR1 GTSNPN, CDR2 SVGIG (reference sequence). CDR3 in DNA: TGTGCCTGGGCTTCTGGGGCCAACGTCCTGACTTTC. Amino acids: CAWASGANVLTF.

The V and J genes are TRBV6-5 and TRBJ2-2; 8 bases agree with TRBD1. V lost 0 bases and J lost 7; bases outside the gene matches: 4. Looked up from germline, CDR1 is MNHEY and CDR2 is SVGAGI. This CDR3 is 15 amino acids long. The CDR3 spells CASSYSTGDGGELFF. The CDR3 DNA follows: TGTGCCAGCAGTTACTCGACAGGGGACGGCGGGGAGCTGTTTTTT.

A single count supports this clone. This chain joins TRBV7-9 and TRBJ1-4; 8 bases fit TRBD1. The ends lost 7 bases at V and 4 bases at J; junction bases unmatched: 5. Per the germline V gene, CDR1 is SEHNR and CDR2 is FQNEAQ (reference sequence). The CDR3 extends over 14 amino acids. Written as DNA, the CDR3 is TGTGCCAGCAAACAGGGGGAGAATAATGAAAAACTGTTTTTT. Its protein is CASKQGENNEKLFF. The complete variable domain, with remaining parts taken from reference TRBV7-9 and TRBJ1-4, reads DTGVSQNPRHKITKRGQNVTFRCDPISEHNRLYWYRQTLGQGPEFLTYFQNEAQLEKSRLLSDRFSAERPKGSFSTLEIQRTEQGDSAMYLCASKQGENNEKLFFGSGTQLSVL.

This clone occurred a few times. The J gene is TRBJ1-1, the V gene TRBV6-6; D gene uncertain. V gave up 2 bases and J gave up 4 bases, with 8 bases separating them. The germline V gene encodes CDR1 MNHNY and CDR2 SVGAGI (reference sequence). The CDR3 length is 13 residues. The CDR3 sequence is CASSYGEGTEAFF. The CDR3 DNA reads TGTGCCAGCAGTTACGGGGAGGGCACTGAAGCTTTCTTT.